This T cell receptor (beta chain) was recorded in a study of shared clonotypes between healthy human individuals (dated by TCRdb to between 2020 and 2021). In terms of the full investigation: A few men and a couple of women, aged 18 to 49 years, made up the cohort. For each donor, CD4 naive and CD4 memory were each run on three plates, CD8 naive on two plates, and CD8 memory on one plate. To estimate repertoire size and how much clonotype sharing occurs between individuals, the study deeply sequenced the blood TCR repertoires of several healthy adults. To increase sequencing depth and limit assay-specific biases, TCR repertoire library preparation and sequencing were carried out by different laboratories using diverse techniques. Leukapheresis yielded between about 0.85 and 10 billion PBMCs per donor.

General conclusions and limits of the study: Pairwise subsampling led to the expectation that sequencing depth would affect the degree of clonotype sharing among donors. The small number of donors limited the genetic and exposure-history diversity represented. Compared with non-shared clonotypes, clonotypes shared by all four sorted-subset donors had higher generation probabilities. Sharing across a few donors was observed for around 4.8% of naive CD4, around 3.5% of naive CD8, 2% to 2.5% of memory CD4, and about 0.39% of memory CD8 clonotypes. Naive subsets generally had larger estimated clonotype richness than memory subsets. Rarefaction of sorted-subset datasets indicated incomplete sequencing despite the large sequencing depth. Sampling was restricted to blood, and TCR repertoires in tissue are likely to differ from TCR repertoires in blood.

In regard to this clone: Its antigen remains unidentified. Base qualities are not provided; no much larger clone lies one nucleotide away.

Using the deep immunoSEQ assay, TCR CDR3 regions were amplified from genomic DNA by multiplex PCR. Extracted genomic DNA from each cell subset was distributed evenly across all wells of several immunoSEQ 96-well plates, and each plate was treated as a replicate. For sorted subsets, each replicate PCR was loaded with approximately 0.2 ug genomic DNA, equivalent to about 30,000 T cell genomes. The purified libraries were quantified using a Qubit 3.0 fluorometer, sized with a Bioanalyzer 2100, and then quantified again using the KAPA Library Quantification kit. Every immunoSEQ 96-well plate was sequenced on a separate single-read 150-cycle Illumina NextSeq 550 flow cell. On the authors' methods: Because the immunoSEQ output held only junctional sequences and lacked quality scores, the filtering could not match the filtering applied to full-length reads. To assign V/J genes and CDR3, sequences were annotated against IMGT germline references using PyIR, a Python wrapper for IgBLAST v1.9. Reads were filtered out if the reads had weak V/J assignments (E-value above 1e-6), no CDR3, stop codons, out-of-frame junctions, or ambiguous translated residues. V3J clonotypes were defined by identical inferred V gene, J gene, and CDR3 amino acid sequence. Percentage overlap between repertoires was calculated by dividing the number of shared unique clonotypes by the size of the smaller repertoire. RTK rarefaction, the Chao1 estimator, and Recon v2.1 estimates of unobserved clonotypes were used to assess repertoire richness. Generation probabilities for all TCRbeta clonotypes obtained by the gDNA method from four donors were computed using OLGA. Drawn from immuneACCESS, this table holds only the in-frame rearrangements with V and J called that TCRdb kept. Clones are partly lost; checked studies trace under half to an unresolved V gene and leave the rest unexplained. The V and J calls and clone size come from that table; D and trimming were worked out from the DNA. This sample has 2 million to 3 million clones in its table, and approximately 93% of those were observed once. The ten largest clones take up 0.36% of the sample.

Donors were healthy HIV-negative adults with no recently reported acute infections or vaccinations. All donors were Caucasian adults living in Nashville, Tennessee, USA. CD4+ T cells were enriched through magnetic negative selection, after which naive cells were positively selected on CD45RA and the remaining negative fraction served as the memory subset. Blood was collected by leukapheresis, and PBMCs were isolated by Ficoll-Histopaque density gradient centrifugation and then cryopreserved in liquid nitrogen vapor phase. Purity and quantity of every magnetically sorted T cell population were checked by analytical flow cytometry. From each sorted fraction, genomic DNA was isolated and quantified by UV absorbance on a Nanodrop 2000c. There are 15 amino acids in the CDR3, from cysteine to phenylalanine inclusive. Only CDR3 DNA remains: 45 bases, in frame from the first base. Via the germline V gene, CDR1 is MDHEN and CDR2 SYDVKM. V is pared back by 3 bases and J by 0 bases, with 6 bases lying between the germline termini.

The chain couples TRBV28 to TRBJ2-6; the D gene remains uncertain. The sample taken for sequencing was naive CD4+ T cells from PBMCs. The cell subset or site label here, explained by the study, means: CD45RA+ positively selected. The origin of this receptor is a man between 18 and 35 years old in good health. Some clones in this sample may be carry-over from other donors' samples. The DNA reads TGTGCCAGCAGTTTGCAAATCTCTGGGGCCAACGTCCTGACTTTC. Its product reads: CASSLQISGANVLTF.